Listed below are T cell receptor beta chains from one sample, sequenced in a study of cytomegalovirus exposure and HLA in healthy donors. The data were produced by immunoSEQ multiplex PCR, yet TCRdb's version contains in-frame clones alone and is incomplete. The sample lists roughly 150,000 clones; 65% to 85% were seen once. Sample: PBMCs. The source is a male donor in good health and CMV-seronegative. Each CDR3 is given with its conserved first and last residue. D genes are given only for firm matches. Expanded clones are given a class, and other clones once, few, many or no size at all.

j_gene: TRBJ2-3; d_gene: TRBD2; abundance: -; v_gene: TRBV2; CDR3aa: CASSLAGGRTDTQYF; CDR3nt: TGTGCCAGCAGTTTAGCGGGGGGGCGAACAGATACGCAGTATTTT
j_gene: TRBJ2-7; d_gene: TRBD1; abundance: -; v_gene: TRBV5-4; CDR3aa: CASSSGTGSYEQYF; CDR3nt: TGTGCCAGCAGCTCCGGGACAGGGTCCTACGAGCAGTACTTC
j_gene: TRBJ2-7; d_gene: TRBD1; abundance: -; v_gene: TRBV7-2; CDR3aa: CASSLGQGAVYEQYF; CDR3nt: TGTGCCAGCAGCTTGGGACAGGGGGCCGTCTACGAGCAGTACTTC
j_gene: TRBJ2-7; d_gene: -; abundance: -; v_gene: TRBV5-8; CDR3aa: CASSPVTYEQYF; CDR3nt: TGTGCCAGCAGTCCCGTAACCTACGAGCAGTACTTC
j_gene: TRBJ1-5; d_gene: -; abundance: -; v_gene: TRBV6-7; CDR3aa: CASSYSPGHYNQPQHF; CDR3nt: TGTGCCAGCAGTTACTCTCCGGGACACTACAATCAGCCCCAGCATTTT
j_gene: TRBJ1-2; d_gene: -; abundance: -; v_gene: TRBV6-1; CDR3aa: CASSEGWAHGYTF; CDR3nt: TGTGCCAGCAGTGAAGGATGGGCACATGGCTACACCTTC
j_gene: TRBJ2-7; d_gene: -; abundance: -; v_gene: TRBV5-5; CDR3aa: CASSFGPGEGEQYF; CDR3nt: -
j_gene: TRBJ1-3; d_gene: TRBD1; abundance: -; v_gene: TRBV5-1; CDR3aa: CASSPGTGVPTIYF; CDR3nt: TGCGCCAGCAGCCCAGGGACAGGGGTACCCACCATATATTTT
j_gene: TRBJ1-1; d_gene: TRBD1; abundance: -; v_gene: TRBV29-1; CDR3aa: CSGRQGVNTEAFF; CDR3nt: TGCAGCGGACGTCAGGGGGTTAATACTGAAGCTTTCTTT
j_gene: TRBJ1-1; d_gene: TRBD1; abundance: -; v_gene: TRBV5-1; CDR3aa: CASSPSKRDRDTEAFF; CDR3nt: TGCGCCAGCAGTCCCTCTAAGCGGGACAGGGACACTGAAGCTTTCTTT
j_gene: TRBJ1-6; d_gene: TRBD1; abundance: -; v_gene: TRBV28; CDR3aa: CASSLSTGPPVRTLHF; CDR3nt: TGTGCCAGCAGTTTATCGACAGGGCCCCCTGTCAGGACCCTCCACTTT
j_gene: TRBJ1-6; d_gene: -; abundance: -; v_gene: TRBV5-6; CDR3aa: CASSEDSSYNSPLHF; CDR3nt: TGTGCCAGCAGCGAGGACAGCTCCTATAATTCACCCCTCCACTTT
j_gene: TRBJ1-1; d_gene: -; abundance: -; v_gene: TRBV5-1; CDR3aa: CASSPSTTNTEAFF; CDR3nt: TGCGCCAGCAGCCCCAGTACCACGAACACTGAAGCTTTCTTT
j_gene: TRBJ2-2; d_gene: TRBD1; abundance: -; v_gene: TRBV7-9; CDR3aa: CASSSGTGVTGELFF; CDR3nt: TGTGCCAGCAGCTCGGGGACAGGGGTCACCGGGGAGCTGTTTTTT
j_gene: TRBJ2-2; d_gene: TRBD1; abundance: -; v_gene: TRBV28; CDR3aa: CASRWTGYTGELFF; CDR3nt: TGTGCCAGCAGGTGGACAGGGTACACCGGGGAGCTGTTTTTT
j_gene: TRBJ2-3; d_gene: -; abundance: -; v_gene: TRBV2; CDR3aa: CASSRGSGDTQYF; CDR3nt: TGTGCCAGCAGCCGGGGGTCCGGAGATACGCAGTATTTT
j_gene: TRBJ1-2; d_gene: -; abundance: once; v_gene: TRBV6-5; CDR3aa: CASSYGPNYGYTF; CDR3nt: TGTGCCAGCAGTTACGGGCCAAACTATGGCTACACCTTC
j_gene: TRBJ1-6; d_gene: TRBD1; abundance: -; v_gene: TRBV5-6; CDR3aa: CASTLLQGDNSPLHF; CDR3nt: TGTGCCAGCACGCTCTTACAGGGGGATAATTCACCCCTCCACTTT
j_gene: TRBJ2-7; d_gene: TRBD2; abundance: -; v_gene: TRBV4-1; CDR3aa: CASSQGGSGSYEQYF; CDR3nt: TGCGCCAGCAGCCAAGGTGGTAGCGGGAGCTACGAGCAGTACTTC
j_gene: TRBJ1-2; d_gene: TRBD1; abundance: -; v_gene: TRBV18; CDR3aa: CASSPLGQGLNYGYTF; CDR3nt: TGTGCCAGCTCACCATTAGGACAGGGGCTTAACTATGGCTACACCTTC
j_gene: TRBJ2-4; d_gene: -; abundance: -; v_gene: TRBV2; CDR3aa: CASSEGGAKNIQYF; CDR3nt: TGTGCCAGCAGTGAGGGCGGGGCCAAAAACATTCAGTACTTC
j_gene: TRBJ1-4; d_gene: -; abundance: -; v_gene: TRBV2; CDR3aa: CASNTAPFSNEKLFF; CDR3nt: TGTGCCAGCAATACAGCTCCCTTTTCTAATGAAAAACTGTTTTTT
j_gene: TRBJ1-1; d_gene: -; abundance: -; v_gene: TRBV29-1; CDR3aa: CSVLVGRDTEAFF; CDR3nt: TGCAGCGTTCTGGTGGGGAGGGACACTGAAGCTTTCTTT
j_gene: TRBJ2-5; d_gene: TRBD2; abundance: -; v_gene: TRBV9; CDR3aa: CASSPMTSLETQYF; CDR3nt: TGTGCCAGCAGCCCGATGACTAGCCTGGAGACCCAGTACTTC
j_gene: TRBJ1-2; d_gene: -; abundance: -; v_gene: TRBV5-4; CDR3aa: CASSLFGRSASGGYTF; CDR3nt: TGTGCCAGCAGCTTGTTTGGGCGTTCCGCTTCAGGTGGCTACACCTTC
j_gene: TRBJ1-4; d_gene: -; abundance: -; v_gene: TRBV27; CDR3aa: CASSLSQETRRGGKLFF; CDR3nt: TGTGCCAGCAGTTTATCGCAGGAGACGAGACGAGGGGGAAAACTGTTTTTT
j_gene: TRBJ1-1; d_gene: TRBD1; abundance: -; v_gene: TRBV15; CDR3aa: CATRPGQGIEAFF; CDR3nt: TGTGCCACCAGACCGGGACAGGGTATTGAAGCTTTCTTT
j_gene: TRBJ2-1; d_gene: TRBD2; abundance: -; v_gene: TRBV5-6; CDR3aa: CASSFRLAGLVTYNEQFF; CDR3nt: TGTGCCAGCAGCTTTAGACTAGCGGGACTGGTTACCTACAATGAGCAGTTCTTC
j_gene: TRBJ1-1; d_gene: -; abundance: -; v_gene: TRBV19; CDR3aa: CASSTLAVRSMNTEAFF; CDR3nt: TGTGCCAGTAGCACCCTTGCGGTCCGAAGCATGAACACTGAAGCTTTCTTT
j_gene: TRBJ2-5; d_gene: -; abundance: -; v_gene: TRBV11-1; CDR3aa: CASSARGSGSQETQYF; CDR3nt: TGTGCCAGCAGCGCCCGCGGAAGCGGGTCCCAAGAGACCCAGTACTTC
j_gene: TRBJ1-2; d_gene: -; abundance: -; v_gene: TRBV18; CDR3aa: CASSNQGAVANYGYTF; CDR3nt: TGTGCCAGCTCAAACCAGGGCGCGGTAGCTAACTATGGCTACACCTTC
j_gene: TRBJ2-7; d_gene: -; abundance: -; v_gene: TRBV18; CDR3aa: CASSLTGAKSYEQYF; CDR3nt: TGTGCCAGCTCACTAACAGGAGCAAAATCCTACGAGCAGTACTTC
j_gene: TRBJ1-1; d_gene: -; abundance: -; v_gene: TRBV7-9; CDR3aa: CASSSRAGGNTEAFF; CDR3nt: TGTGCCAGCAGCTCGAGAGCGGGGGGGAACACTGAAGCTTTCTTT
j_gene: TRBJ2-1; d_gene: -; abundance: few; v_gene: TRBV2; CDR3aa: CASTYRPGTLDNEQFF; CDR3nt: TGTGCCAGCACTTATCGCCCCGGGACTCTAGACAATGAGCAGTTCTTC
j_gene: TRBJ1-2; d_gene: -; abundance: -; v_gene: TRBV27; CDR3aa: CASGQAGSRHGYTF; CDR3nt: TGTGCCAGCGGCCAGGCGGGGAGCCGTCACGGCTACACCTTC
j_gene: TRBJ2-5; d_gene: TRBD1; abundance: -; v_gene: TRBV5-4; CDR3aa: CASSPGQSTYQETQYF; CDR3nt: TGTGCCAGCAGCCCGGGACAGTCGACGTACCAAGAGACCCAGTACTTC
j_gene: TRBJ2-7; d_gene: TRBD2; abundance: few; v_gene: TRBV7-2; CDR3aa: CASSFFAGEYEQYF; CDR3nt: TGTGCCAGCAGCTTTTTTGCGGGAGAATACGAGCAGTACTTC
j_gene: TRBJ1-3; d_gene: -; abundance: -; v_gene: TRBV4-2; CDR3aa: CASSQVGGGNTIYF; CDR3nt: TGTGCCAGCAGCCAAGTGGGGGGTGGAAACACCATATATTTT
j_gene: TRBJ2-7; d_gene: TRBD2; abundance: -; v_gene: TRBV5-8; CDR3aa: CASSLAGLLVVSEQYF; CDR3nt: TGTGCCAGCAGCTTGGCGGGACTATTAGTCGTTAGCGAGCAGTACTTC
j_gene: TRBJ2-7; d_gene: -; abundance: -; v_gene: TRBV5-6; CDR3aa: CASSWTEYEQYF; CDR3nt: TGTGCCAGCAGCTGGACAGAGTACGAGCAGTACTTC
j_gene: TRBJ2-7; d_gene: -; abundance: once; v_gene: TRBV30; CDR3aa: CAWRTSLTYEQYF; CDR3nt: TGTGCCTGGAGGACTTCCCTAACCTACGAGCAGTACTTC
j_gene: TRBJ2-3; d_gene: -; abundance: -; v_gene: TRBV5-1; CDR3aa: CASSLVSPRTDTQYF; CDR3nt: TGCGCCAGCAGCTTGGTATCTCCCCGCACAGATACGCAGTATTTT
j_gene: TRBJ1-1; d_gene: TRBD1; abundance: -; v_gene: TRBV2; CDR3aa: CASRGDRGNTEAFF; CDR3nt: TGTGCCAGCAGAGGGGACAGGGGGAACACTGAAGCTTTCTTT
j_gene: TRBJ1-1; d_gene: -; abundance: -; v_gene: TRBV6-6; CDR3aa: CASRGGGHNTEAFF; CDR3nt: TGTGCCAGCAGGGGCGGGGGGCATAACACTGAAGCTTTCTTT
j_gene: TRBJ2-3; d_gene: -; abundance: -; v_gene: TRBV11-1; CDR3aa: CASSLDVGQGLGTDTQYF; CDR3nt: TGTGCCAGCAGCTTAGATGTTGGGCAGGGGTTGGGCACAGATACGCAGTATTTT
j_gene: TRBJ2-3; d_gene: -; abundance: few; v_gene: TRBV7-9; CDR3aa: CASSPRQATDTQYF; CDR3nt: TGTGCCAGCAGCCCAAGACAGGCCACAGATACGCAGTATTTT
j_gene: TRBJ2-7; d_gene: TRBD1; abundance: -; v_gene: TRBV29-1; CDR3aa: CSVQNRGDSYEQYF; CDR3nt: TGCAGCGTCCAGAACAGGGGAGACTCCTACGAGCAGTACTTC
j_gene: TRBJ2-2; d_gene: TRBD1; abundance: -; v_gene: TRBV18; CDR3aa: CASSQGQGNTGELFF; CDR3nt: TGTGCCAGCTCACAGGGACAGGGAAACACCGGGGAGCTGTTTTTT
j_gene: TRBJ1-6; d_gene: TRBD1; abundance: -; v_gene: TRBV5-6; CDR3aa: CASNTPGQGESPLHF; CDR3nt: TGTGCCAGCAACACTCCTGGGCAGGGGGAATCACCCCTCCACTTT
j_gene: TRBJ2-1; d_gene: -; abundance: -; v_gene: TRBV7-9; CDR3aa: CSSSFINEQFF; CDR3nt: TGTTCCAGCAGCTTCATCAATGAGCAGTTCTTC
j_gene: TRBJ1-3; d_gene: -; abundance: -; v_gene: TRBV29-1; CDR3aa: CSIQVSGNTIYF; CDR3nt: TGCAGCATCCAGGTCTCTGGAAACACCATATATTTT
j_gene: TRBJ2-3; d_gene: TRBD2; abundance: -; v_gene: TRBV12-5; CDR3aa: CASGLDLAGGTDTQYF; CDR3nt: TGTGCTAGTGGTTTGGACCTAGCGGGAGGCACAGATACGCAGTATTTT
j_gene: TRBJ2-7; d_gene: TRBD2; abundance: -; v_gene: TRBV7-6; CDR3aa: CASSSYSGGYEQYF; CDR3nt: TGTGCCAGCAGCTCCTATAGCGGGGGCTACGAGCAGTACTTC
j_gene: TRBJ1-5; d_gene: -; abundance: -; v_gene: TRBV27; CDR3aa: CASSLLGRLGNQPQHF; CDR3nt: TGTGCCAGCAGTTTACTCGGCAGGCTTGGCAATCAGCCCCAGCATTTT
j_gene: TRBJ1-6; d_gene: TRBD1; abundance: few; v_gene: TRBV7-6; CDR3aa: CASSLMQGASSPLHF; CDR3nt: TGTGCCAGCAGCTTAATGCAGGGGGCAAGTTCACCCCTCCACTTT
j_gene: TRBJ1-3; d_gene: -; abundance: -; v_gene: TRBV25-1; CDR3aa: CASSERVEGSDTIYF; CDR3nt: TGTGCCAGCAGTGAAAGGGTCGAGGGATCGGACACCATATATTTT
j_gene: TRBJ2-5; d_gene: TRBD2; abundance: -; v_gene: TRBV6-1; CDR3aa: CASSVARTSGDQETQYF; CDR3nt: TGTGCCAGCAGTGTCGCTCGGACTAGCGGGGACCAAGAGACCCAGTACTTC
j_gene: TRBJ2-5; d_gene: -; abundance: -; v_gene: TRBV2; CDR3aa: CASLVRGFWLQETQYF; CDR3nt: TGTGCCAGCTTAGTTCGGGGATTCTGGTTGCAAGAGACCCAGTACTTC
j_gene: TRBJ2-7; d_gene: TRBD2; abundance: -; v_gene: TRBV7-2; CDR3aa: CASSLTGGSEYEQYF; CDR3nt: TGTGCCAGCAGCTTAACCGGGGGGAGCGAATACGAGCAGTACTTC